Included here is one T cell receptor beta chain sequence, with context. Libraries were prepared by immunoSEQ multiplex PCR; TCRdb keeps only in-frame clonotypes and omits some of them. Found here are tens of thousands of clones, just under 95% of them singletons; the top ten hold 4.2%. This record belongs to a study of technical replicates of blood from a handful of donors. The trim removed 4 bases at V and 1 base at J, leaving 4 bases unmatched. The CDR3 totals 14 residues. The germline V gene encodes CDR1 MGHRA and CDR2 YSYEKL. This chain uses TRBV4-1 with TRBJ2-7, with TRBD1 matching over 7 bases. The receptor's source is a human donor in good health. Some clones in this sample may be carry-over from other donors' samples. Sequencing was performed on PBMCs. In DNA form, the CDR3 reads TGCGCCAGCAGCCGGGACAGATTTTCCTACGAGCAGTACTTC. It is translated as CASSRDRFSYEQYF.